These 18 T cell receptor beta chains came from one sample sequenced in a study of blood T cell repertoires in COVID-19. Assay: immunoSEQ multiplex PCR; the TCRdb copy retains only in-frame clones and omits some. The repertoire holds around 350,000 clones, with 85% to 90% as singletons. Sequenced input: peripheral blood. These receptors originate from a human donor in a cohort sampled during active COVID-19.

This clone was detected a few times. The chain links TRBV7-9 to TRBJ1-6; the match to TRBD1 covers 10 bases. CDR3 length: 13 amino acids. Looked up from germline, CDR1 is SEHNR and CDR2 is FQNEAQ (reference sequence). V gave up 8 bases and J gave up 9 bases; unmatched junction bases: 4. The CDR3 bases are TGTGCCAGCGGGACAGGGGAGGGTTCACCCCTCCACTTT. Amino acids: CASGTGEGSPLHF.

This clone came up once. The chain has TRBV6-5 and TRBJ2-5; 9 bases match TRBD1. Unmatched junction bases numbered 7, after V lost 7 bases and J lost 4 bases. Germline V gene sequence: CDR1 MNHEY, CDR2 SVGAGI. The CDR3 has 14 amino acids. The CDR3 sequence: CASTVDRGRETQYF. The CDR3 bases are TGTGCCAGCACTGTGGACAGGGGACGAGAGACCCAGTACTTC.

The CDR3 loop is CASSLGLTYSYEQYF. CDR3 in DNA: TGTGCCAGCAGCTTGGGACTAACCTATTCCTACGAGCAGTACTTC. V and J are TRBV7-2 and TRBJ2-7; 7 bases map to TRBD2. The germline gives CDR1 SGHTA, CDR2 FQGNSA. Trimming at V came to 3 bases and at J to 1 base, leaving 6 bases not matched to a gene. The CDR3 is 15 amino acids.

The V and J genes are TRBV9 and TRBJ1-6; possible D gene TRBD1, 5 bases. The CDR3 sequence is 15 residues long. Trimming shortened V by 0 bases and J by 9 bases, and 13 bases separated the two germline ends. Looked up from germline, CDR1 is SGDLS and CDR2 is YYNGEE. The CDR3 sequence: CASSVDPGEGSPLHF. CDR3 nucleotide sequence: TGTGCCAGCAGCGTAGATCCGGGGGAGGGTTCACCCCTCCACTTT.

CDR3 sequence: CASSKGRQETQYF. CDR3 sequence (DNA): TGTGCCAGCAGCAAGGGGCGCCAAGAGACCCAGTACTTC. The J gene is TRBJ2-5, the V gene TRBV7-3, with D possibly matching TRBD1 (5 bases). The length of the CDR3 is 13 residues. Germline loops: CDR1 SGHTA, CDR2 FQGTGA. V was trimmed by 5 bases and J by 1 base, leaving 8 bases between them.

The CDR3 coding sequence is TGTGCCAGCAGCGGGGGACCTCTTCGGAGTCAGCCCCAGCATTTT. This codes for CASSGGPLRSQPQHF. The V and J genes are TRBV6-5 and TRBJ1-5, with D possibly TRBD1 on 5 matching bases. CDR1 and CDR2 from the germline V gene are MNHEY and SVGAGI. Deletions cut 6 bases from V and 6 bases from J, with 18 bases between. The CDR3 length is 15 residues.

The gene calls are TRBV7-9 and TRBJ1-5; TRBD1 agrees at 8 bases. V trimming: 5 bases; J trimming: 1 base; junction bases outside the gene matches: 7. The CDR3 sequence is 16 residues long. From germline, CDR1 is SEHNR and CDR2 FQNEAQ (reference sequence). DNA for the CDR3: TGTGCCAGCAGCCGAGGGACAGGCGACAGCAATCAGCCCCAGCATTTT. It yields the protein CASSRGTGDSNQPQHF.

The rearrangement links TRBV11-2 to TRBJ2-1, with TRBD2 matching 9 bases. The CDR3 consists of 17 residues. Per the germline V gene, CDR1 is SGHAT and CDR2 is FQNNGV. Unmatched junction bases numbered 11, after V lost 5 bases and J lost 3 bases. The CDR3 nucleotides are TGTGCCAGCAGCCCAGTAGGTAGCGGGGGCTACTACAATGAGCAGTTCTTC. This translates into CASSPVGSGGYYNEQFF.

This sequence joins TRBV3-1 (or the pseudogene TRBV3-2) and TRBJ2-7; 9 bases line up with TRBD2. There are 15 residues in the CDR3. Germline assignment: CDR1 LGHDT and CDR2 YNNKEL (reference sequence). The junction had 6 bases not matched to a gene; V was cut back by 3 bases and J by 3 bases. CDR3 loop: CASSQTASGIYEQYF. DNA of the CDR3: TGTGCCAGCAGCCAGACGGCTAGCGGGATCTACGAGCAGTACTTC.

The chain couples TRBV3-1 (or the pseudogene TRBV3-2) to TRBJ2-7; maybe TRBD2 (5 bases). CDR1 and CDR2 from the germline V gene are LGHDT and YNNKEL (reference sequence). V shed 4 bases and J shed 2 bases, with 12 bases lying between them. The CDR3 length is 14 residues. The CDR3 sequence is CASSRIRGAYEQYF. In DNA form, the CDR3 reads TGTGCCAGCAGCCGTATCCGGGGAGCCTACGAGCAGTACTTC.

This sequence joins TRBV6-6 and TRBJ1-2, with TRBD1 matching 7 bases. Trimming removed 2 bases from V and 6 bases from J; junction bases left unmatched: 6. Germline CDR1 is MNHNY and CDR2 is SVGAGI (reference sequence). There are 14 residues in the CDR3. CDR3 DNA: TGTGCCAGCAGTTACACCGACAGGGAGGATGGCTACACCTTC. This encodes CASSYTDREDGYTF.

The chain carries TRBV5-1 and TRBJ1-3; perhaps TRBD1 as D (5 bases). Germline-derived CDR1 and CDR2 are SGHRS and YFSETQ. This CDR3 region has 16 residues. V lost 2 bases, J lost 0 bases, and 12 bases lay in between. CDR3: CASSLGARSSGNTIYF. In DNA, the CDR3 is TGCGCCAGCAGCTTAGGGGCCCGGAGCTCTGGAAACACCATATATTTT.

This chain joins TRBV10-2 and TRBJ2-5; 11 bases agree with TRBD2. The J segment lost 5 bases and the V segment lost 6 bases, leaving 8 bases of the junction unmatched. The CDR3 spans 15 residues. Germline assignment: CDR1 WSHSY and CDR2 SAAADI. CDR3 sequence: CASRQTSGREETQYF. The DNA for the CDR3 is TGCGCCAGCAGACAAACTAGCGGGAGAGAGGAGACCCAGTACTTC.

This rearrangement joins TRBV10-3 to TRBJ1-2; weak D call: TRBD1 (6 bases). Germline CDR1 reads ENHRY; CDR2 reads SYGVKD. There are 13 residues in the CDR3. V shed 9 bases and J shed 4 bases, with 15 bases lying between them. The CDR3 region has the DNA TGTGCCATGACTGGGACACAAAGCTATGGCTACACCTTC. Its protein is CAMTGTQSYGYTF.

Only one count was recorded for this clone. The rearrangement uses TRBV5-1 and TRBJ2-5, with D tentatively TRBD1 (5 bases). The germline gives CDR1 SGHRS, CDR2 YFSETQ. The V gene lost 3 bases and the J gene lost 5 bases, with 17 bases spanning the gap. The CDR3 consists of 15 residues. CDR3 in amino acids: CASSSDRLKGETQYF. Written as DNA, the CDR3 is TGCGCCAGCAGCTCCGACAGACTCAAGGGGGAGACCCAGTACTTC.

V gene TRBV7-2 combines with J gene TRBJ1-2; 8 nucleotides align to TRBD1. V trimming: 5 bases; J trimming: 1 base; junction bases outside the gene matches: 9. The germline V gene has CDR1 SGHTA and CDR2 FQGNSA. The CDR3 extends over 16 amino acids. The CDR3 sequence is CASSISTGGGNYGYTF. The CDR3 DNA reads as TGTGCCAGCAGCATAAGTACAGGGGGAGGTAACTATGGCTACACCTTC. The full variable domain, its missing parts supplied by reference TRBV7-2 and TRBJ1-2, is GAGVSQSPSNKVTEKGKDVELRCDPISGHTALYWYRQSLGQGLEFLIYFQGNSAPDKSGLPSDRFSAERTGGSVSTLTIQRTQQEDSAVYLCASSISTGGGNYGYTFGSGTRLTVV.

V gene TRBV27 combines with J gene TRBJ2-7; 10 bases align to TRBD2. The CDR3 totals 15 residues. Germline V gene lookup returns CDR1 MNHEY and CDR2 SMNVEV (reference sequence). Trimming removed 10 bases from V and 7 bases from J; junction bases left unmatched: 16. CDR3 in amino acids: CATQMTAGGPGEQYF. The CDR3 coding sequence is TGTGCCACCCAAATGACAGCGGGAGGGCCTGGGGAGCAGTACTTC.

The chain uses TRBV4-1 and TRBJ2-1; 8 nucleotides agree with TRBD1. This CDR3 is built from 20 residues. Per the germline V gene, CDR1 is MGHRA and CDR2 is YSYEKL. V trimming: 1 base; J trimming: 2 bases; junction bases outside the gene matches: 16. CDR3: CASSQGLRGRPYYAYNEQFF. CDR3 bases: TGCGCCAGCAGCCAAGGTCTCAGGGGGCGCCCGTATTACGCCTACAATGAGCAGTTCTTC.